Sequencing of this T cell receptor beta chain was carried out in a study of shared clonotypes between healthy human individuals. The wider study: Per-donor plates numbered three CD4 naive, three CD4 memory, two CD8 naive and one CD8 memory.

CDR1 is SGHAT, CDR2 FQNNGV, per germline. There are 16 residues in the CDR3. The ends lost 5 bases at V and 2 bases at J; junction bases unmatched: 6. The data were produced by immunoSEQ multiplex PCR, yet TCRdb's version contains in-frame clones alone and is incomplete. The table lists more than 1.2 million clones, less than 99% of them singletons. A split of CD4+ cells into CD45RA+ naive and CD45RA-negative memory subsets was performed. The sequence was obtained from a man aged 25-40 years in good health. Sequenced material: naive CD4+ T cells sorted from blood. The subset was: CD45RA+ positively selected. The V call is TRBV11-2, the J call TRBJ2-3; 11 bases are shared with TRBD2. The CDR3 coding sequence is TGTGCCAGCAGCACCGGGACTAGCGGATACACAGATACGCAGTATTTT. Translation gives CASSTGTSGYTDTQYF.